Sequencing of this TCR beta chain was carried out in a study of a mutant IDH1 vaccine in newly diagnosed glioma. Study background: Patients began vaccination 4-6 weeks after radiotherapy alone, or with temozolomide cycles. Visits V12 and V13 fell at weeks 35 and 47, respectively. Study results and limitations: Any relationship between pseudoprogression and changes in top peripheral T cell clonotypes seemed absent.

Worth noting for this clone: No antigen is known for it.

Clones were read by immunoSEQ multiplex PCR, and TCRdb kept only the in-frame ones, dropping some. In the table there are some 87,000 clones, approximately 75% of which are singletons. Specified time point: week 47, end of study. The content of each vaccine dose was 300 ug of mutant IDH1 20-mer peptide, and topical imiquimod accompanied it. The junction had 9 bases not matched to a gene; V was cut back by 2 bases and J by 0 bases. Germline CDR1 is GTSNPN and CDR2 is SVGIG (reference sequence). The CDR3 runs to 16 residues. This sample comprised PBMCs, obtained from a glioma patient whose treatment included an IDH1 peptide vaccine. The TCR originated in a man in his forties with glioma. The chain joins TRBV30 to TRBJ2-7, with 8 bases that match TRBD2. CDR3: CAWSSRAGVVSYEQYF. CDR3 DNA sequence: TGTGCCTGGAGTAGTAGAGCGGGGGTTGTCTCCTACGAGCAGTACTTC.